Listed below are T cell receptor beta chains from one sample, sequenced in a study of T-cell reconstitution after alpha-beta-depleted transplantation in children. From the PCR reads, TCRdb called clonotypes with MiXCR, one entry per CDR3 protein. The sample shows over 550,000 distinct CDR3 sequences, roughly a tenth of them seen only once. Sequenced here: PBMCs from the stem cell graft donor, sampled from the stem cell graft. The receptors come from a human donor who donated a stem cell graft to a child with acute myeloid leukemia. Both conserved end residues are part of each CDR3. D genes are given only for firm matches. Not every row has a clone size; where given, it reads once, few, many or a size class.

CDR3aa | CDR3nt | abundance | j_gene | v_gene | d_gene
CASSLGWTYNEQFF | TGTGCCAGCAGCTTGGGCTGGACCTACAATGAGCAGTTCTTC | few | TRBJ2-1 | TRBV5-6 | -
CATSRVLEGGGEKLFF | TGTGCCACCAGCAGAGTACTTGAGGGCGGTGGGGAAAAACTGTTTTTT | - | TRBJ1-4 | TRBV15 | -
CAINPGQGAPSSGRAAETQYF | TGTGCCATCAATCCGGGACAGGGGGCGCCGTCTAGCGGGAGAGCCGCAGAGACCCAGTACTTC | - | TRBJ2-5 | TRBV10-3 | TRBD1
CASSFRDYGLNIQYF | TGTGCCAGCAGTTTCCGGGACTACGGGCTAAACATTCAGTACTTC | few | TRBJ2-4 | TRBV12-3/TRBV12-4 | TRBD2
CASSDDRDYGYTF | TGTGCCAGCAGTGATGACAGGGACTATGGCTACACCTTC | many | TRBJ1-2 | TRBV2 | TRBD1
CATADSYSYGYTF | TGTGCCACCGCGGACAGTTACTCCTATGGCTACACCTTC | - | TRBJ1-2 | TRBV6-2/TRBV6-3 | -
CASSYTGGGGANVLTF | TGTGCCAGCAGCTATACTGGAGGGGGTGGGGCCAACGTCCTGACTTTC | many | TRBJ2-6 | TRBV7-2 | -
CASSVGLASYNEQFF | TGTGCCAGCAGCGTAGGACTAGCCTCCTACAATGAGCAGTTCTTC | many | TRBJ2-1 | TRBV9 | TRBD2
CASSLEGGLYNEQFF | TGCGCCAGCAGCTTGGAAGGGGGCCTCTACAATGAGCAGTTCTTC | few | TRBJ2-1 | TRBV5-1 | TRBD1
CASSLRGAATDTQYF | TGCGCCAGCAGCTTGAGAGGGGCCGCCACAGATACGCAGTATTTT | - | TRBJ2-3 | TRBV5-1 | -
CSARRRVHNEQFF | TGCAGTGCTAGACGGCGGGTTCACAATGAGCAGTTCTTC | - | TRBJ2-1 | TRBV20-1 | -
CASSNRGGQGQPQHF | TGTGCCAGCAGTAACAGGGGGGGGCAGGGACAGCCCCAGCATTTT | few | TRBJ1-5 | TRBV2 | TRBD1
CASSPPDAGSSTDTQYF | TGTGCCAGCAGCCCCCCGGACGCGGGATCTAGCACAGATACGCAGTATTTT | few | TRBJ2-3 | TRBV7-3 | -
CASIPREGSYEQYF | TGTGCCAGCATCCCGCGGGAGGGCTCCTACGAGCAGTACTTC | - | TRBJ2-7 | TRBV12-3/TRBV12-4 | TRBD2
CASSDDSLSLSGANVLTF | TGTGCCAGCAGTGATGACAGCTTGTCCCTCTCTGGGGCCAACGTCCTGACTTTC | few | TRBJ2-6 | TRBV27 | -
CASSLGLAGAEQYF | TGTGCCAGCAGTCTGGGACTAGCGGGAGCCGAGCAGTACTTC | many | TRBJ2-7 | TRBV12-3/TRBV12-4 | TRBD2
CASSQGGSSEQYF | TGTGCCAGCAGCCAAGGTGGGTCGAGCGAGCAGTACTTC | many | TRBJ2-7 | TRBV4-2 | -
CASSKQLAEETQYF | TGTGCCAGCAGCAAACAGCTAGCGGAAGAGACCCAGTACTTC | few | TRBJ2-5 | TRBV21-1 | -
CASSGQGVGTGELFF | TGTGCCAGCAGTGGCCAGGGAGTAGGAACCGGGGAGCTGTTTTTT | many | TRBJ2-2 | TRBV9 | -
CASSPDVTRPYEQYF | TGTGCCAGCAGCCCCGACGTGACTAGACCCTACGAGCAGTACTTC | many | TRBJ2-7 | TRBV7-2 | -
CASSGGLAGFANTGELFF | TGTGCCAGCAGTGGAGGACTAGCGGGGTTCGCGAACACCGGGGAGCTGTTTTTT | - | TRBJ2-2 | TRBV27 | TRBD2
CAISVLADTGELFF | TGTGCCATCAGTGTCCTAGCGGACACCGGGGAGCTGTTTTTT | many | TRBJ2-2 | TRBV10-3 | TRBD2
CASSRVPLTGANYNEQFF | TGTGCCAGCAGCCGAGTACCCTTGACAGGGGCAAACTACAATGAGCAGTTCTTC | - | TRBJ2-1 | TRBV3-1 | TRBD1
CASSLGLSSGRALAKNIQYF | TGTGCCAGCAGCTTAGGACTTTCTAGCGGGAGGGCCCTTGCCAAAAACATTCAGTACTTC | - | TRBJ2-4 | TRBV11-2 | TRBD2
CASSLKAVNSPLHF | TGTGCCAGCAGCTTAAAGGCGGTTAACTCACCCCTCCACTTT | - | TRBJ1-6 | TRBV7-9 | -
CASSSGPGLAGDYEQYF | TGTGCCAGCAGCTCAGGTCCGGGACTAGCGGGAGACTACGAGCAGTACTTC | few | TRBJ2-7 | TRBV7-2 | TRBD2
CASSVLAYSYEQYF | TGTGCCAGCAGCGTCCTAGCTTACTCCTACGAGCAGTACTTC | - | TRBJ2-7 | TRBV7-2 | -
CSARTSGRARYDEQFF | TGCAGTGCCAGGACTAGCGGGAGGGCCAGATATGATGAGCAGTTCTTC | - | TRBJ2-1 | TRBV20-1 | TRBD2
CASSLGGGGLVALNTEAFF | TGTGCCAGCAGCTTAGGGGGTGGTGGGCTGGTAGCGCTGAACACTGAAGCTTTCTTT | - | TRBJ1-1 | TRBV7-6 | -
CASRPDSQETQYF | TGTGCCAGCAGACCCGACAGTCAAGAGACCCAGTACTTC | - | TRBJ2-5 | TRBV12-3/TRBV12-4 | -
CASSQEFSGNTGELFF | TGTGCCAGCAGCCAAGAGTTCAGCGGAAACACCGGGGAGCTGTTTTTT | many | TRBJ2-2 | TRBV4-2 | -
CATASLRHPYEQYF | TGTGCCACCGCTTCTCTTCGACATCCCTACGAGCAGTACTTC | - | TRBJ2-7 | TRBV24-1 | -
CSTSGTILDTQYF | TGCAGCACTAGCGGGACCATCTTGGATACGCAGTATTTT | many | TRBJ2-3 | TRBV20-1 | TRBD2
CASSLGPPVGNEQFF | TGTGCTAGCAGCTTAGGACCTCCGGTGGGCAATGAGCAGTTCTTC | - | TRBJ2-1 | TRBV7-7 | -
CASSVTGTGGEPQHF | TGTGCCAGCAGCGTAACCGGGACAGGGGGGGAGCCCCAGCATTTT | - | TRBJ1-5 | TRBV7-2 | TRBD1
CASSSIAGGGNEQFF | TGCGCCAGCAGCTCAATAGCGGGAGGGGGTAATGAGCAGTTCTTC | - | TRBJ2-1 | TRBV5-1 | TRBD2
CATSRDTRTASRQPQHF | TGTGCCACCAGCAGAGATACCAGGACAGCGTCCAGGCAGCCCCAGCATTTT | - | TRBJ1-5 | TRBV15 | -
CASSLDARNEQFF | TGCGCCAGCAGCTTGGATGCGCGCAATGAGCAGTTCTTC | few | TRBJ2-1 | TRBV5-1 | -
CAISGDGYNTQYF | TGTGCCATCAGTGGAGACGGCTACAATACGCAGTATTTT | - | TRBJ2-3 | TRBV10-3 | -
CASSQTSGSVNEQFF | TGTGCCAGCAGCCAGACTAGCGGGAGTGTCAATGAGCAGTTCTTC | - | TRBJ2-1 | TRBV9 | TRBD2
CASSLGRDRMNTEAFF | TGTGCCAGCAGCTTGGGCCGGGACAGGATGAACACTGAAGCTTTCTTT | - | TRBJ1-1 | TRBV5-6 | TRBD1
CASRAVTGGGGYTF | TGTGCCAGCAGGGCAGTGACAGGGGGAGGTGGCTACACCTTC | many | TRBJ1-2 | TRBV12-3/TRBV12-4 | TRBD1
CASRRKDYGYTF | TGTGCCAGCAGGCGCAAAGACTATGGCTACACCTTC | - | TRBJ1-2 | TRBV6-1 | -
CAISETVTDQPQHF | TGTGCCATCAGTGAGACAGTTACTGATCAGCCCCAGCATTTT | many | TRBJ1-5 | TRBV10-3 | -
CASSPRTGDGQPQHF | TGTGCCAGCAGCCCTCGGACAGGGGACGGTCAGCCCCAGCATTTT | - | TRBJ1-5 | TRBV7-2 | TRBD1
CASSLVSGGQHTGELFF | TGTGCCAGCAGCTTAGTCAGCGGTGGGCAGCACACCGGGGAGCTGTTTTTT | - | TRBJ2-2 | TRBV11-3 | -
CASSEQGSIAYNEQFF | TGTGCCAGCAGTGAGCAGGGATCGATCGCCTACAATGAGCAGTTCTTC | few | TRBJ2-1 | TRBV2 | -
CASSRDGWGYQETQYF | TGCGCCAGCAGCAGGGACGGGTGGGGGTACCAAGAGACCCAGTACTTC | few | TRBJ2-5 | TRBV5-1 | -
CASSLLDNEQFF | TGTGCCAGCAGTCTCCTAGACAATGAGCAGTTCTTC | few | TRBJ2-1 | TRBV11-1 | -
CSASYSGSGANVLTF | TGCAGTGCTAGTTATTCCGGCTCTGGGGCCAACGTCCTGACTTTC | many | TRBJ2-6 | TRBV20-1 | -
CSYLETSNTGELFF | TGCAGCTACCTAGAGACGTCGAACACCGGGGAGCTGTTTTTT | - | TRBJ2-2 | TRBV29-1 | -
CSVDPVNTEAFF | TGCAGCGTTGATCCAGTAAACACTGAAGCTTTCTTT | few | TRBJ1-1 | TRBV29-1 | -
CASSQESGSTTGELFF | TGTGCCAGCAGCCAAGAAAGCGGGTCGACCACCGGGGAGCTGTTTTTT | - | TRBJ2-2 | TRBV4-2 | -
CSARQGKVYEQYF | TGCAGTGCTAGACAGGGAAAAGTATACGAGCAGTACTTC | few | TRBJ2-7 | TRBV20-1 | -
CASSLRASNEQFF | TGTGCCAGCAGCTTAAGGGCAAGCAATGAGCAGTTCTTC | many | TRBJ2-1 | TRBV7-3 | -
CSVEGQVGGIQYF | TGCAGCGTTGAAGGACAGGTGGGGGGCATTCAGTACTTC | few | TRBJ2-4 | TRBV29-1 | -
CASSSLQGAGAFF | TGTGCCAGCAGCTCGTTACAGGGGGCAGGAGCTTTCTTT | few | TRBJ1-1 | TRBV7-3 | TRBD1
CASSLGRTGRGNEQFF | TGTGCCAGCAGCTTAGGAAGGACCGGGAGGGGGAATGAGCAGTTCTTC | many | TRBJ2-1 | TRBV7-3 | TRBD2